The subject of this entry is one T cell receptor beta chain. Its antigen is currently not known. This sample was taken from a study of CXCR3-negative and CXCR3-positive naive CD8 T cells (dated by TCRdb to 2018 to 2020). About the full investigation: In total, 120 million to 150 million TRB reads were obtained, which works out to roughly 1.5 +/- 0.3 million reads per library. The TRBV-TRBJ cluster analysis covered naive subsets from 5 donors and memory cells from 3 donors. Diversity and physicochemical repertoire analyses covered about a dozen donors pooled from two independent experiments. Findings and caveats that apply to the study as a whole: Naive CXCR3-negative and CXCR3-positive cells from the same donor showed similar TRBV-TRBJ usage, whereas memory cells showed distinct patterns. Because surface CD5, which has been linked to self-reactivity in mice, was comparable between naive subsets, TCR interaction strength was also inferred from TRB CDR3 physicochemical properties. Freshly isolated PBMCs were used for most assays because CXCR3 expression went down partially after cryopreservation. Both naive subsets had comparably high repertoire diversity, while memory CD8+ T cells had much lower repertoire diversity. TRB CDR3s from CXCR3-positive naive cells showed higher hydrophobicity (lower Kidera factor 4), lower energy, and higher strength and volume indices than CXCR3-negative naive cells.

From the germline V gene, CDR1 is MDHEN and CDR2 is SYDVKM. From the cysteine through the phenylalanine, the CDR3 covers 15 amino acids. No DNA has been recorded. For every CD8+ T cell subset, about 300,000 cells were flow-sorted straight into RLT lysis buffer, and each subset was sorted in triplicate. Naive CD8+ T cells were defined stringently as CD45RO-CCR7+CD27+CD95- to exclude memory contaminants. Using standard density gradient centrifugation, peripheral blood mononuclear cells were isolated from buffy coats. Naive CXCR3-negative and CXCR3-positive CD8+ T cells were flow-sorted on a FACSAria III. Total RNA was extracted from sorted cells using an RNeasy Mini Kit. The sample was run on a NextSeq 550. The Human TCR Profiling Kit (MiLaboratory) was used to make UMI-labeled 5' RACE TRB cDNA libraries. The full amount of extracted RNA was used for cDNA synthesis, and the full amount of resulting cDNA was used for PCR amplification. Libraries were prepared in parallel with an identical number of PCR cycles. In the original analysis: With a requirement of at least two reads per UMI, MIGEC and MiXCR extracted about 50,000 +/- 10,000 unique UMI-labeled TRB cDNA molecules per library. On average, approximately 40,000 +/- 10,000 functional in-frame TRB CDR3 nucleotide clonotypes lacking stop codons were found per library. After downsampling to 5000 UMI-labeled TRB molecules per sample, diversity metrics such as normalized Shannon-Wiener and Chao1 were calculated in VDJtools. VDJtools was used to calculate clonotype-size-weighted physicochemical properties of the central five CDR3 residues, namely interaction energy, strength, volume and Kidera factor 4. Following TCRdb reprocessing, every CDR3 protein sequence forms one entry, and DNA is not provided. TCRdb, rather than the study authors, made the V and J calls. The sample's table lists a count of 60,000 to 65,000 distinct CDR3 sequences. The top ten clonotypes cover about 0.84% of the sample.

The sequencing sample was made of naive CXCR3+ CD8+ T cells from blood. This sample's cell subset or site label indicates: CD45RO-CCR7+CD27+CD95- naive CD8+ T cells expressing CXCR3 (TNR3+). This TCR was sampled from a human donor in good health. Some clones in this sample may be carry-over from other donors' samples. The chain uses TRBV28 and TRBJ1-1; without DNA, the TCRdb call of TRBD1 cannot be checked. The CDR3 corresponds to CASSLRTGGFTEAFF.